Listed here are 11 T cell receptor beta chains from one sample, sequenced in a study of CD8+ T cells in alopecia areata. RNA extraction and reverse transcription yielded cDNA as sequencing template. Using immunoSEQ multiplex PCR, the repertoire was profiled, and TCRdb retains in-frame clones only, with some absent. The data show fewer than 200,000 clones, around three fifths seen once. The sequencing used CD4+ T cells sorted from blood, collected at week 0. The receptors were gathered from a human donor with alopecia areata.

The chain uses TRBV29-1 and TRBJ2-1; 10 nucleotides line up with TRBD2. From germline, CDR1 is SQVTM and CDR2 ANQGSEA. V trimming: 4 bases; J trimming: 10 bases; junction bases outside the gene matches: 4. The CDR3 is 12 residues long. The CDR3, as DNA: TGCAGCGTTGGCGAAGCGGGGGGGGAGCAGTTCTTC. Residues: CSVGEAGGEQFF.

The table lists this clone with a few counts. The rearrangement uses TRBV4-1 and TRBJ2-1; either TRBD1 or TRBD2 may supply D (5 bases each). In germline, CDR1 is MGHRA, CDR2 YSYEKL. Trimming left V 0 bases short and J 13 bases short, with 10 bases between. CDR3 length equals 12 residues. As DNA, the CDR3 is TGCGCCAGCAGCCAAGATCGGGACGCCCAGTTCTTC. It is translated as CASSQDRDAQFF.

The chain couples TRBV2 to TRBJ2-7; TRBD1 might be the D (5 bases). Trimming removed 3 bases at V and 6 bases at J, with 15 bases between. Germline values: CDR1 SNHLY, CDR2 FYNNEI. This CDR3 contains 14 residues. The CDR3 sequence: CASSDQGTTAEQYF. The CDR3 DNA sequence: TGTGCCAGCAGTGATCAGGGAACAACTGCCGAGCAGTACTTC.

The rearrangement links TRBV27 to TRBJ2-3, with D possibly matching TRBD2 (6 bases). The CDR3 extends over 15 amino acids. V lost 8 bases and J lost 0, with 15 bases in between. The germline V gene has CDR1 MNHEY and CDR2 SMNVEV (reference sequence). The CDR3 DNA follows: TGTGCCAGCGGCTACGGGGGAACTAGCACAGATACGCAGTATTTT. It codes for CASGYGGTSTDTQYF.

The rearrangement uses TRBV11-2 and TRBJ2-1; D unresolved. The CDR3 extends over 14 amino acids. Per germline, CDR1 SGHAT and CDR2 FQNNGV. The V and J ends lost 5 bases and 10 bases respectively, with 18 bases between them. CDR3 sequence: CASSGVLVVREQFF. The CDR3, as DNA: TGTGCCAGCAGCGGGGTCTTGGTGGTAAGGGAGCAGTTCTTC.

The chain links TRBV6-5 to TRBJ2-5, with D uncertain. The CDR3 length is 16 residues. Trimming removed 0 bases from V and 2 bases from J, with 13 bases in between. Germline lookup yields CDR1 MNHEY and CDR2 SVGAGI. The CDR3 nucleotides are TGTGCCAGCAGTTACTCGACGGTGGCAGGTCAAGAGACCCAGTACTTC. It specifies CASSYSTVAGQETQYF.

This chain connects TRBV11-2 to TRBJ1-2; 8 bases match TRBD1. CDR1 and CDR2 (germline): SGHAT, FQNNGV. Trimming cost V 5 bases and J 0 bases; bases outside gene matches: 2. The CDR3 runs 14 residues. This CDR3 is CASSLTGANYGYTF. The CDR3 DNA reads as TGTGCCAGCAGCCTGACAGGGGCTAACTATGGCTACACCTTC.

This rearrangement joins TRBV2 to TRBJ1-2, with D tentatively TRBD1 (5 bases). CDR3 length: 14 residues. V lost 6 bases and J lost 8, with 19 bases in between. From germline, CDR1 is SNHLY and CDR2 FYNNEI. The CDR3 loop reads CASRAGTFPTGYTF. Here the CDR3 DNA reads TGTGCCAGCAGAGCCGGGACCTTCCCGACCGGCTACACCTTC.

In this sample, this clone turned up once. The chain links TRBV2 to TRBJ1-1; TRBD1 aligns across 8 bases. The junction had 7 bases not matched to a gene; V was cut back by 5 bases and J by 11 bases. This CDR3 is 12 amino acids long. Germline V gene data show CDR1 as SNHLY and CDR2 as FYNNEI. CDR3 residues: CASSYGGQEAFF. CDR3 nucleotides: TGTGCCAGCAGTTACGGGGGACAGGAGGCTTTCTTT.

This chain connects TRBV30 to TRBJ2-3; D unresolved. The CDR3 sequence is 14 residues long. Germline V CDR1 and CDR2: GTSNPN, SVGIG (reference sequence). The V end lost 0 bases, the J end lost 2 bases, and 9 bases lay between the germline ends. Written as DNA, the CDR3 is TGTGCCTGGAGTGTGAAGGCTTACACAGATACGCAGTATTTT. Its translation is CAWSVKAYTDTQYF.

The CDR3 DNA is TGTGCCAGTAGTATGACAGGGGACACTAACTATGGCTACACCTTC. This gives the protein CASSMTGDTNYGYTF. The rearrangement links TRBV19 to TRBJ1-2, with 8 bases fitting TRBD1. The germline CDR1 and CDR2 sequences are LNHDA and SQIVND (reference sequence). The length of the CDR3 is 15 residues. With V trimmed by 3 bases and J by 0 bases, 3 bases remained unmatched. The entire variable domain, with the rest obtained from reference TRBV19 and TRBJ1-2, is as follows: DGGITQSPKYLFRKEGQNVTLSCEQNLNHDAMYWYRQDPGQGLRLIYYSQIVNDFQKGDIAEGYSVSREKKESFPLTVTSAQKNPTAFYLCASSMTGDTNYGYTFGSGTRLTVV.